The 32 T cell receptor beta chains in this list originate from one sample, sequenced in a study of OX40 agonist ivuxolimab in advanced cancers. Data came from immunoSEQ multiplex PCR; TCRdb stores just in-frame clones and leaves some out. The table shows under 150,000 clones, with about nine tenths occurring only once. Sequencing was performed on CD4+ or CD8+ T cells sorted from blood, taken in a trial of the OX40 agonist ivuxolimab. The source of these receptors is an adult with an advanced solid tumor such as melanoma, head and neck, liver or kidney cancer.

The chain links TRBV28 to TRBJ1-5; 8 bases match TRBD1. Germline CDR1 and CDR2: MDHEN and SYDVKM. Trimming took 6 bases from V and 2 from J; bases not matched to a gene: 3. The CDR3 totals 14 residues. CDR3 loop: CASSLDRGNQPQHF. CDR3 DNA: TGTGCCAGCAGCTTGGACAGGGGCAATCAGCCCCAGCATTTT.

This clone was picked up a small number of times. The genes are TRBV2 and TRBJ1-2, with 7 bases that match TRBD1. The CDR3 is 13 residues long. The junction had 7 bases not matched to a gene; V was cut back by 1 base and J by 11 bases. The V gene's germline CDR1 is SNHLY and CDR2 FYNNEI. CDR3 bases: TGTGCCAGCAGTGAAGGGGACAGAGTCGGATACACCTTC. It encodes CASSEGDRVGYTF.

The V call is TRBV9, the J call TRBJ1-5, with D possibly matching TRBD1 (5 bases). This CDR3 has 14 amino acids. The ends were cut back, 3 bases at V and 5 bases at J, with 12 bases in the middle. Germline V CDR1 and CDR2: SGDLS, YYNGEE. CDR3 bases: TGTGCCAGCAGCGACCAAGACAGCGATCAGCCCCAGCATTTT. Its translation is CASSDQDSDQPQHF. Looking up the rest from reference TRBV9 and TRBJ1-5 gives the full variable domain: DSGVTQTPKHLITATGQRVTLRCSPRSGDLSVYWYQQSLDQGLQFLIQYYNGEERAKGNILERFSAQQFPDLHSELNLSSLELGDSALYFCASSDQDSDQPQHFGDGTRLSIL.

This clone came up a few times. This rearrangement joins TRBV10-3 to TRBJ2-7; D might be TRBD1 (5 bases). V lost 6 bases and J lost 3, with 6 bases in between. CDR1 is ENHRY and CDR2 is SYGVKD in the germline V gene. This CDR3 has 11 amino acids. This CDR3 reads CAIRQGYEQYF. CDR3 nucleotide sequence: TGTGCCATCAGGCAGGGCTACGAGCAGTACTTC.

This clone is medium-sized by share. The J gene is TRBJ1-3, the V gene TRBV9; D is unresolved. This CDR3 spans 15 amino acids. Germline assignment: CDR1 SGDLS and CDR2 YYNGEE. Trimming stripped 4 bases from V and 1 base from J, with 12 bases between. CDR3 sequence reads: CASSTDGVSGNTIYF. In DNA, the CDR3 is TGTGCCAGCAGCACCGATGGGGTTTCTGGAAACACCATATATTTT. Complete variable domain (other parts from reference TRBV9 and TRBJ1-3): DSGVTQTPKHLITATGQRVTLRCSPRSGDLSVYWYQQSLDQGLQFLIQYYNGEERAKGNILERFSAQQFPDLHSELNLSSLELGDSALYFCASSTDGVSGNTIYFGEGSWLTVV.

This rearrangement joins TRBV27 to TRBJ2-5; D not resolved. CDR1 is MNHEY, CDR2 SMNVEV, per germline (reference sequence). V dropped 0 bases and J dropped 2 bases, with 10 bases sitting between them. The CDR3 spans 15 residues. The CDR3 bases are TGTGCCAGCAGTTTATCGCGGTTGACTCAAGAGACCCAGTACTTC. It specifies CASSLSRLTQETQYF.

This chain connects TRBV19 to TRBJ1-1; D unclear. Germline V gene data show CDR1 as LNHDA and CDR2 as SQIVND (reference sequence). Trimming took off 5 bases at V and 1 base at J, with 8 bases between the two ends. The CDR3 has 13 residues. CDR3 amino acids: CASSHRGNTEAFF. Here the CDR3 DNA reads TGTGCCAGTAGTCACAGAGGGAACACTGAAGCTTTCTTT.

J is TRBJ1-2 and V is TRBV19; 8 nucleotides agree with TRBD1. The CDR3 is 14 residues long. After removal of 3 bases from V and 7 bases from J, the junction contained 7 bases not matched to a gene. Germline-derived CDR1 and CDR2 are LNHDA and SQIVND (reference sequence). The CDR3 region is CASSIHRGAGGYTF. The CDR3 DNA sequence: TGTGCCAGTAGTATCCACAGGGGGGCCGGTGGCTACACCTTC.

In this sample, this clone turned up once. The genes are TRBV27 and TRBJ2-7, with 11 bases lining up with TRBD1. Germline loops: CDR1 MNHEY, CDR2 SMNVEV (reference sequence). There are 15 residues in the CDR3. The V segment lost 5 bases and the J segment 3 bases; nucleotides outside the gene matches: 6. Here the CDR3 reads CASSRGTGGFYEQYF. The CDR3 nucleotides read TGTGCCAGCAGTCGCGGGACAGGGGGGTTCTACGAGCAGTACTTC.

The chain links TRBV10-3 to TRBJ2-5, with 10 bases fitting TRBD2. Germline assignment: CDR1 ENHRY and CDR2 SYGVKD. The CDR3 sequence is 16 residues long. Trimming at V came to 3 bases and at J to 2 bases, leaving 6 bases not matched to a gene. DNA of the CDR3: TGTGCCATCAGTGACCTGAGACTAGCGGGTCAAGAGACCCAGTACTTC. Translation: CAISDLRLAGQETQYF.

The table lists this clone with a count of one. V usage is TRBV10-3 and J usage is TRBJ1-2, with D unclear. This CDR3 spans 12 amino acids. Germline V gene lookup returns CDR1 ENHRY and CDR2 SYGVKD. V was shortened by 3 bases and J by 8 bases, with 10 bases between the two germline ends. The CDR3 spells CAISDPLRGYTF. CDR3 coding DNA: TGTGCCATCAGTGACCCCCTCAGGGGCTACACCTTC.

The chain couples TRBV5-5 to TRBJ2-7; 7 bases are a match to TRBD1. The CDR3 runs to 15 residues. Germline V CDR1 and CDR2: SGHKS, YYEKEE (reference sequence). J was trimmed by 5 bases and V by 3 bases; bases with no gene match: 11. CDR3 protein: CASSSRDSNFDEQYF. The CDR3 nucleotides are TGTGCCAGCAGCTCTCGGGACAGCAACTTTGACGAGCAGTACTTC.

The CDR3, as DNA: TGTGCCAGCAGCCATGCCTCGGGGACGCTAGAGCAGCCCCAGCATTTT. The encoded protein is CASSHASGTLEQPQHF. V and J are TRBV4-2 and TRBJ1-5, with a possible D match to TRBD1 (5 bases). The CDR3 runs to 16 residues. Trimming cost V 3 bases and J 7 bases, with 19 bases left between them. The germline gives CDR1 LGHNA, CDR2 YNFKEQ.

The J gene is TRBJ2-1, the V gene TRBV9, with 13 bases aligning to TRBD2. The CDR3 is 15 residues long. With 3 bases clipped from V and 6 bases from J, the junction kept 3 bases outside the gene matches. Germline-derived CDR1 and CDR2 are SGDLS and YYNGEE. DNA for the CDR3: TGTGCCAGCAGCGGGACTAGCGGGAGCGCCAATGAGCAGTTCTTC. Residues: CASSGTSGSANEQFF.

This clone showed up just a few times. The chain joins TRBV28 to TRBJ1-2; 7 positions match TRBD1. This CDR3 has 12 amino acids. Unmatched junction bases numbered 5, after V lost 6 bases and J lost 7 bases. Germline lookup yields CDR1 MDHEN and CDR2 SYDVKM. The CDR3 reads CASRVQGSGYTF. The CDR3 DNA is TGTGCCAGCAGGGTACAGGGGTCTGGCTACACCTTC.

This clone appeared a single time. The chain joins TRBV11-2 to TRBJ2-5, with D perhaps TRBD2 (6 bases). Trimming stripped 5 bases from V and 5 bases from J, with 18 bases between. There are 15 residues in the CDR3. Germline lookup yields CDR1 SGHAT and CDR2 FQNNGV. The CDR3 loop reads CASSPGLALIETQYF. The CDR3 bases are TGTGCCAGCAGCCCCGGCCTAGCGTTGATTGAGACCCAGTACTTC.

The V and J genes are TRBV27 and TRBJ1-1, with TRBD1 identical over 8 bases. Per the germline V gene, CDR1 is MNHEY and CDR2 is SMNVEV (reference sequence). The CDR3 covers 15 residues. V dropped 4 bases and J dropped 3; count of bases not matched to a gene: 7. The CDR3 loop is CASSSMTGAYTEAFF. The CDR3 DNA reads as TGTGCCAGCAGTTCCATGACAGGGGCCTACACTGAAGCTTTCTTT.

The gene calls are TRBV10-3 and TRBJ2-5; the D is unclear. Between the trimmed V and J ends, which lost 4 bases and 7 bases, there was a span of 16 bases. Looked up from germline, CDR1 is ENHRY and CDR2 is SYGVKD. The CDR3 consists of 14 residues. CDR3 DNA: TGTGCCATCAGTGCCACACAAGAATCAGGGACCCAGTACTTC. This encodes CAISATQESGTQYF.

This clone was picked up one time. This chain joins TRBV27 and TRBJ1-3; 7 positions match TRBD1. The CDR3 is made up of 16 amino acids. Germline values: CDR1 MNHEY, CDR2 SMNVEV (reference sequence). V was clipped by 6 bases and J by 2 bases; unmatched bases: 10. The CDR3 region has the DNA TGTGCCAGCAGCCTTGGGGTCCAGGGGGCTGGAAACACCATATATTTT. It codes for CASSLGVQGAGNTIYF.

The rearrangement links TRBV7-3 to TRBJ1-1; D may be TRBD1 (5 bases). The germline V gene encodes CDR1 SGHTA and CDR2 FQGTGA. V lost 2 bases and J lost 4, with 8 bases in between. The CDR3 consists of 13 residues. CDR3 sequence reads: CASSLSGTTEAFF. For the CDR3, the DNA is TGTGCCAGCAGCTTATCGGGGACCACTGAAGCTTTCTTT.

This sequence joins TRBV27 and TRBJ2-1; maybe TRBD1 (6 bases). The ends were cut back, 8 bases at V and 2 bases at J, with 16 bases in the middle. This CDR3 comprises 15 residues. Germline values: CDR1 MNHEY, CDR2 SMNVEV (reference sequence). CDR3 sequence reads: CASRRGRGAYNEQFF. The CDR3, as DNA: TGTGCCAGCCGTAGGGGCAGGGGCGCCTACAATGAGCAGTTCTTC.

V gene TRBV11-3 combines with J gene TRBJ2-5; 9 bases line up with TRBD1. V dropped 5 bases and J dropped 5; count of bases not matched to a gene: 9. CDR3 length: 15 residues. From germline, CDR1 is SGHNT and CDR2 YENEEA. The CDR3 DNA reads TGTGCCAGCAGCACCGGGACAGGGTCGTGGGAGACCCAGTACTTC. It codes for CASSTGTGSWETQYF.

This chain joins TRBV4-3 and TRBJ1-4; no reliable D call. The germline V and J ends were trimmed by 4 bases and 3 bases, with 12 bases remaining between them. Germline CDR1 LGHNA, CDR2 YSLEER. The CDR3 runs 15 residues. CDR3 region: CASSRTVLANEKLFF. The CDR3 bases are TGCGCCAGCAGCCGGACCGTTTTGGCTAATGAAAAACTGTTTTTT.

The CDR3 loop reads CAWTSWASGSTDTQYF. The CDR3 nucleotides are TGTGCCTGGACCTCCTGGGCTAGCGGGAGCACAGATACGCAGTATTTT. The chain has TRBV30 and TRBJ2-3, with 8 bases matching TRBD2. The CDR3 is 16 residues long. Germline V gene data show CDR1 as GTSNPN and CDR2 as SVGIG (reference sequence). V shed 4 bases and J 0 bases; nucleotides not matched to a gene: 9.

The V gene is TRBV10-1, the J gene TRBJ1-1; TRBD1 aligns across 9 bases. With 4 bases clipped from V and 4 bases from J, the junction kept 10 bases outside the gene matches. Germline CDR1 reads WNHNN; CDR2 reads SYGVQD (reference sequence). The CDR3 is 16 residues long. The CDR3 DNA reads TGCGCCAGCAGTGTCAGGACAGGGGAGTTCGGCACTGAAGCTTTCTTT. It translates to CASSVRTGEFGTEAFF.

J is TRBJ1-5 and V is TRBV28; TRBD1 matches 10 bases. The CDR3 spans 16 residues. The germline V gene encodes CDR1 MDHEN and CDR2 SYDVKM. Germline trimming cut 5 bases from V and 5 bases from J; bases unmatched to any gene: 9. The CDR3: CASSGPGQGRHQPQHF. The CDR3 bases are TGTGCCAGCAGTGGACCGGGACAGGGGCGCCATCAGCCCCAGCATTTT. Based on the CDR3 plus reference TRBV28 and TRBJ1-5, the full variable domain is DVKVTQSSRYLVKRTGEKVFLECVQDMDHENMFWYRQDPGLGLRLIYFSYDVKMKEKGDIPEGYSVSREKKERFSLILESASTNQTSMYLCASSGPGQGRHQPQHFGDGTRLSIL.

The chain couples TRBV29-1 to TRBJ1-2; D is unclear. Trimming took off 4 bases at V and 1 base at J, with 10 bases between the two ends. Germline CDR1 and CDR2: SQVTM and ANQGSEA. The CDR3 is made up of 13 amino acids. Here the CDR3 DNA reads TGCAGCGTTGGGACTATCGATAACTATGGCTACACCTTC. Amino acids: CSVGTIDNYGYTF.

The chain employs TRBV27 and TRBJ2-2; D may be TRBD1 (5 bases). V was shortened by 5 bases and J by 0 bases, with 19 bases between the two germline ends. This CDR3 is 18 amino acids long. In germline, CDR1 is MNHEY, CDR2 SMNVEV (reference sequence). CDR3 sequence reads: CASSKFLTANANTGELFF. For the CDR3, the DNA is TGTGCCAGCAGTAAGTTCCTGACAGCAAATGCGAACACCGGGGAGCTGTTTTTT.

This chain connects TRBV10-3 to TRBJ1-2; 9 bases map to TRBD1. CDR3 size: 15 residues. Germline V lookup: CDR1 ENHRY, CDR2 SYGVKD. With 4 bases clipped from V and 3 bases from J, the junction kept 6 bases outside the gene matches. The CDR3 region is CAISGEDRGDYGYTF. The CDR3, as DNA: TGTGCCATCAGTGGGGAGGACAGGGGAGACTATGGCTACACCTTC.

Here the CDR3 DNA reads TGTGCCAGCAGCCCAGACAGGGGGAATCAGCCCCAGCATTTT. This gives the protein CASSPDRGNQPQHF. The chain carries TRBV6-5 and TRBJ1-5; 9 bases line up with TRBD1. Germline lookup yields CDR1 MNHEY and CDR2 SVGAGI. The CDR3 contains 14 residues. The V gene end was trimmed by 6 bases and the J gene end by 4 bases; junction bases not matched to a gene: 4.

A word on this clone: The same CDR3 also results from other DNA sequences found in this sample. CDR3 protein: CASSLLAGGHEQYF. The CDR3 nucleotides are TGTGCCAGCAGCTTACTAGCGGGAGGTCACGAGCAGTACTTC. This sequence joins TRBV7-9 and TRBJ2-7, with 11 bases identical to TRBD2. Losses at the gene ends were 2 bases for V and 5 bases for J; bases not matched to a gene: 2. The CDR3 contains 14 residues. CDR1 is SEHNR, CDR2 FQNEAQ, per germline (reference sequence).

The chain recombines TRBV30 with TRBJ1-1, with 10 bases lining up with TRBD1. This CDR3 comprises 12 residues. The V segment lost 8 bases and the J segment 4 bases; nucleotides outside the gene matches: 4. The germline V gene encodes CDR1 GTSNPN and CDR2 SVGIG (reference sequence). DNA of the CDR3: TGTGCCAGGGACAGGGGAAGCACTGAAGCTTTCTTT. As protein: CARDRGSTEAFF.